Each of the 23 T cell receptor beta chains below was sequenced from the same sample in a study of beta chain features in type 1 diabetes. General study findings and limits: Across all four CD4+ subsets, people with type 1 diabetes showed modestly shorter TCRB CDR3s.

No antigen has been assigned to these receptors. As every portion of the isolated RNA was reverse transcribed, the sequencing read expressed TCRB transcripts. Using immunoSEQ multiplex PCR, the repertoire was profiled, and TCRdb retains in-frame clones only, with some absent. The profile shows some 350,000 clones, 8.5% to 10% of them singletons. Source material: central memory CD4+ T cells from blood. The receptors here all came from a man aged 30-40 years with type 1 diabetes.

The gene calls are TRBV6-6 and TRBJ1-6; D remains ambiguous. This CDR3 region has 14 residues. The V end was cut by 2 bases, the J end by 6 bases, with 8 bases between. Germline CDR1 reads MNHNY; CDR2 reads SVGAGI (reference sequence). The CDR3 loop reads CASSYRESNSPLHF. For the CDR3, the DNA is TGTGCCAGCAGTTACCGGGAGTCTAATTCACCCCTCCACTTT.

The sample holds a few counts of this clone. V and J are TRBV6-5 and TRBJ2-7, with D possibly being TRBD2 (5 bases). V was shortened by 6 bases and J by 0 bases, with 12 bases between the two germline ends. This CDR3 region has 14 residues. CDR1 is MNHEY and CDR2 is SVGAGI in the germline V gene. Here the CDR3 DNA reads TGTGCCAGCAGCGCGGACTGGAACTCCTACGAGCAGTACTTC. Translation gives CASSADWNSYEQYF.

A few counts support this clone. V gene TRBV18 combines with J gene TRBJ1-1; D perhaps matches TRBD1 (5 bases). In germline, CDR1 is KGHSH, CDR2 LQKENI. The CDR3 loop spans 15 amino acids. V gave up 3 bases and J gave up 5 bases, with 16 bases separating them. The CDR3 DNA reads as TGTGCCAGCTCACCCCGCACCGGGGGAGGAACTGAAGCTTTCTTT. Amino acids: CASSPRTGGGTEAFF.

The V gene is TRBV5-1, the J gene TRBJ2-1; the D is unclear. The germline V gene has CDR1 SGHRS and CDR2 YFSETQ. With 7 bases removed from V and 6 bases from J, the gap between germline ends came to 8 bases. CDR3 size: 11 residues. The CDR3 DNA reads as TGCGCCAGCGCTACGATCAATGAGCAGTTCTTC. This codes for CASATINEQFF.

This clone has just a few counts. The chain joins TRBV11-3 to TRBJ2-1, with 10 positions matching TRBD1. Germline values: CDR1 SGHNT, CDR2 YENEEA. With V trimmed by 4 bases and J by 12 bases, 6 bases remained unmatched. This CDR3 has 13 amino acids. The CDR3 here is CASSSPRDRGQFF. CDR3 DNA sequence: TGTGCCAGCAGCTCCCCCCGGGACAGGGGGCAGTTCTTC.

In its sample, this clone was seen a few times. The chain employs TRBV10-3 and TRBJ2-2; D could derive from TRBD1 or TRBD2 (5 bases each). CDR3 length: 11 residues. The germline V gene encodes CDR1 ENHRY and CDR2 SYGVKD. Trimming shortened V by 11 bases and J by 7 bases, and 11 bases separated the two germline ends. CDR3 sequence: CAVGTLGELFF. DNA for the CDR3: TGTGCCGTCGGGACCCTCGGGGAGCTGTTTTTT.

This clone was detected a few times. The rearrangement joins TRBV7-6 to TRBJ2-7; unclear D gene. From germline, CDR1 is SGHVS and CDR2 FNYEAQ. The CDR3 is 11 amino acids. The ends were cut back, 6 bases at V and 5 bases at J, with 8 bases in the middle. CDR3: CASRGSDEQYF. The CDR3 coding sequence is TGTGCCAGCAGGGGTAGTGACGAGCAGTACTTC.

V gene TRBV30 combines with J gene TRBJ2-3; a weak D match, TRBD2 (6 bases). The germline gives CDR1 GTSNPN, CDR2 SVGIG (reference sequence). CDR3 length: 15 amino acids. V lost 3 bases and J lost 3, with 16 bases in between. CDR3 bases: TGTGCCTGGAGGGGAGGACTTAGCCCGACAGATACGCAGTATTTT. It is translated as CAWRGGLSPTDTQYF. Together with reference TRBV30 and TRBJ2-3, the CDR3 gives the full variable domain: SQTIHQWPATLVQPVGSPLSLECTVEGTSNPNLYWYRQAAGRGLQLLFYSVGIGQISSEVPQNLSASRPQDRQFILSSKKLLLSDSGFYLCAWRGGLSPTDTQYFGPGTRLTVL.

This clone has just a few counts. V gene TRBV6-5 combines with J gene TRBJ1-4; D is possibly TRBD1 (5 bases). Looked up from germline, CDR1 is MNHEY and CDR2 is SVGAGI. There are 14 residues in the CDR3. Trimming took off 4 bases at V and 5 bases at J, with 11 bases between the two ends. The CDR3 protein is CASSWTFPNEKLFF. CDR3 nucleotides: TGTGCCAGCAGTTGGACATTTCCGAATGAAAAACTGTTTTTT.

This clone has only a few counts. The chain uses TRBV7-2 and TRBJ2-2, with a weak D call TRBD2 (6 bases). Deletions cut 5 bases from V and 7 bases from J, with 20 bases between. Per germline, CDR1 SGHTA and CDR2 FQGNSA. The CDR3 has 16 amino acids. CDR3 amino acids: CASSQIQFGSVGELFF. The CDR3 DNA is TGTGCCAGCAGCCAGATACAGTTCGGGAGTGTCGGGGAGCTGTTTTTT.

This clone showed up just a few times. The chain links TRBV5-6 to TRBJ1-5; perhaps TRBD1 as D (5 bases). Germline loops: CDR1 SGHDT, CDR2 YYEEEE. V lost 2 bases and J lost 1, with 13 bases in between. The CDR3 length is 16 residues. The CDR3 sequence: CASSFSFRESNQPQHF. The CDR3 DNA reads as TGTGCCAGCAGCTTCTCGTTCAGGGAGAGCAATCAGCCCCAGCATTTT.

This clone was seen more than once but under ten times. The chain carries TRBV11-2 and TRBJ2-5; tentatively, D is TRBD1 (5 bases). V lost 4 bases to trimming and J lost 2 bases, with 8 bases between them. The germline CDR1 and CDR2 sequences are SGHAT and FQNNGV. CDR3 length: 13 residues. The DNA for the CDR3 is TGTGCCAGCAGCTGGGGCAGACAAGAGACCCAGTACTTC. This translates into CASSWGRQETQYF.

This chain's CDR3 is CASSSPAEQYF. For the CDR3, the DNA is TGTGCCAGCAGCTCACCTGCGGAGCAGTACTTC. The chain carries TRBV6-6 and TRBJ2-7; D unclear. CDR3 length: 11 residues. The germline V and J ends were trimmed by 6 bases and 7 bases, with 10 bases remaining between them. Germline-derived CDR1 and CDR2 are MNHNY and SVGAGI (reference sequence).

This chain links TRBV28 with TRBJ2-3, with D maybe TRBD1 (7 bases). Germline V lookup: CDR1 MDHEN, CDR2 SYDVKM. Trimming left V 1 base short and J 6 bases short, with 14 bases between. The CDR3 has 15 amino acids. The CDR3 DNA reads as TGTGCCAGCAGTTTATACGGAGGGGGCAGGGATACGCAGTATTTT. It translates to CASSLYGGGRDTQYF. The full variable domain, with the rest looked up from reference TRBV28 and TRBJ2-3, is DVKVTQSSRYLVKRTGEKVFLECVQDMDHENMFWYRQDPGLGLRLIYFSYDVKMKEKGDIPEGYSVSREKKERFSLILESASTNQTSMYLCASSLYGGGRDTQYFGPGTRLTVL.

This clone occurred a few times. V gene TRBV5-1 combines with J gene TRBJ2-5, with a tentative D call TRBD1 (6 bases). V dropped 1 base and J dropped 5 bases, with 15 bases sitting between them. This CDR3 comprises 15 residues. The germline V gene has CDR1 SGHRS and CDR2 YFSETQ. The CDR3 nucleotides read TGCGCCAGCAGCTTGAATCCAGGGGCGGCGGAGACCCAGTACTTC. Translation: CASSLNPGAAETQYF. Full variable domain (outside the CDR3, taken from reference TRBV5-1 and TRBJ2-5): KAGVTQTPRYLIKTRGQQVTLSCSPISGHRSVSWYQQTPGQGLQFLFEYFSETQRNKGNFPGRFSGRQFSNSRSEMNVSTLELGDSALYLCASSLNPGAAETQYFGPGTRLLVL.

This clone came up a few times. The chain recombines TRBV29-1 with TRBJ2-1; 10 nucleotides align to TRBD1. Losses at the gene ends were 2 bases for V and 1 base for J; bases not matched to a gene: 14. The CDR3 sequence is 19 residues long. Germline loops: CDR1 SQVTM, CDR2 ANQGSEA. The DNA of the CDR3 is TGCAGCGTTGAACGGTCTTTCGGGACAGGGGAGAGTTCCTACAATGAGCAGTTCTTC. Protein sequence: CSVERSFGTGESSYNEQFF.

This rearrangement joins TRBV5-1 to TRBJ2-5; 13 positions agree with TRBD2. Germline CDR1 is SGHRS and CDR2 is YFSETQ. The trim removed 4 bases at V and 5 bases at J, leaving 8 bases unmatched. The CDR3 totals 16 residues. The CDR3 region is CASSVFGTSGTETQYF. CDR3 nucleotides: TGCGCCAGCAGCGTCTTCGGGACTAGCGGGACCGAGACCCAGTACTTC. Drawing the rest from reference TRBV5-1 and TRBJ2-5, the complete variable domain is KAGVTQTPRYLIKTRGQQVTLSCSPISGHRSVSWYQQTPGQGLQFLFEYFSETQRNKGNFPGRFSGRQFSNSRSEMNVSTLELGDSALYLCASSVFGTSGTETQYFGPGTRLLVL.

This clone was counted only a few times. This chain joins TRBV2 and TRBJ2-7, with 8 bases identical to TRBD2. CDR1 is SNHLY and CDR2 is FYNNEI in the germline V gene. CDR3 size: 14 residues. The V and J ends lost 6 bases and 6 bases, in that order; junction bases with no gene match: 10. The CDR3 nucleotides are TGTGCCAGCAGGCCCGGGACTAGTTTACCCGAGCAGTACTTC. The encoded protein is CASRPGTSLPEQYF.

The chain combines TRBV5-1 with TRBJ2-5; D possibly corresponds to TRBD2 (6 bases). The better agreement between TRBJ2-7 and the DNA end casts doubt on the J call. The CDR3 is made up of 14 amino acids. CDR1 is SGHRS and CDR2 is YFSETQ in the germline V gene. Written as DNA, the CDR3 is TGCGCCAGCAGCTTGGAGACTAGTAACAGCGAGCAGTACTTC. It translates to CASSLETSNSEQYF.

This rearrangement joins TRBV11-2 to TRBJ1-1; 8 bases map to TRBD1. CDR1 and CDR2 (germline): SGHAT, FQNNGV. The V segment lost 5 bases and the J segment 5 bases; nucleotides outside the gene matches: 7. The CDR3 covers 14 residues. The CDR3: CASSAAGGDTEAFF. The DNA for the CDR3 is TGTGCCAGCAGCGCGGCAGGGGGCGATACTGAAGCTTTCTTT. Using reference TRBV11-2 and TRBJ1-1 for the parts outside the CDR3, the full variable domain is EAGVAQSPRYKIIEKRQSVAFWCNPISGHATLYWYQQILGQGPKLLIQFQNNGVVDDSQLPKDRFSAERLKGVDSTLKIQPAKLEDSAVYLCASSAAGGDTEAFFGQGTRLTVV.

This clone has only a few counts. Being one base from a much bigger clone, this may be a read error. This sample also contains other DNA sequences that code for the same CDR3. The DNA of the CDR3 is TGTGCCAGCAGTAGCGGGACTAGCGGTTACAATGAGCAGTTCTTC. It is translated as CASSSGTSGYNEQFF. This chain joins TRBV6-6 and TRBJ2-1, with 11 bases that match TRBD2. The CDR3 is 15 residues long. CDR1 MNHNY and CDR2 SVGAGI come from the germline V gene (reference sequence). Trimming took 5 bases from V and 4 from J; bases not matched to a gene: 4.

This chain uses TRBV5-1 with TRBJ1-4; a possible D gene is TRBD1 (5 bases). The CDR3 has 14 amino acids. V gave up 2 bases and J gave up 6 bases, with 11 bases separating them. Per the germline V gene, CDR1 is SGHRS and CDR2 is YFSETQ. The CDR3 nucleotides read TGCGCCAGCAGCTTCGGGGGTGGAGATGAAAAACTGTTTTTT. Translating gives CASSFGGGDEKLFF.

The chain is built from TRBV5-1 and TRBJ1-1, with unresolved D. Germline V gives CDR1 SGHRS, CDR2 YFSETQ. V shed 0 bases and J shed 0 bases, with 12 bases lying between them. The CDR3 sequence is 16 residues long. CDR3 protein: CASSLGVTALNTEAFF. DNA of the CDR3: TGCGCCAGCAGCTTGGGAGTGACGGCCCTGAACACTGAAGCTTTCTTT.